This T cell receptor (beta chain) is from a study of blood T cell repertoires in COVID-19. In the study overall: COVID-19 samples, acute and convalescent, were from the United States, Italy and Spain. From T cells, B-cell-depleted T cells, or PBMCs came the material, which was cDNA or gDNA.

V was cut by 6 bases and J by 2 bases, with 18 bases left in between. The CDR3 contains 16 residues. Germline V gene data show CDR1 as MDHEN and CDR2 as SYDVKM. Per the authors' pipeline: Estimates of nucleated cell counts were drawn from the amplification of reference gene primers. Only in-frame clones appear in the TCRdb table, and some are missing; sequencing was by immunoSEQ multiplex PCR. The V and J calls and clone size come from that table; D and trimming were worked out from the DNA. Of 250,000 to 300,000 clones listed, around nine tenths are singletons. The specimen was peripheral blood. V usage is TRBV28 and J usage is TRBJ2-3; D perhaps matches TRBD2 (8 bases). This sequence originates from a woman aged 55-70 years with acute or convalescent COVID-19. Here the CDR3 reads CASSPGRGPYTDTQYF. The CDR3 DNA reads TGTGCCAGCAGCCCCGGGAGGGGGCCATACACAGATACGCAGTATTTT.